This TCR beta chain was sequenced for a study of radiotherapy plus CTLA-4 blockade in lung cancer (dated by TCRdb to 2017 to 2018). Turning to the overall study: Among the enrolled patients, about 19% had an objective response, and less than 40% reached disease control. Overall study outcomes, separate from this receptor: The strongest predictors of response, as reported, were early dynamic changes in blood T cell clones along with a rise in serum interferon-beta after radiation. TCR clones derived from tumors expanded in peripheral blood after treatment with radiotherapy and ipilimumab.

The germline ends are 18 bases apart after V is trimmed by 4 bases and J by 11 bases. The CDR3, from cysteine to phenylalanine, totals 14 residues. The DNA shown is the 42-base CDR3, in frame from base 1. CDR1 is given as SGHRS and CDR2 as YFSETQ, both from the germline V gene. The study tested focal radiation therapy combined with CTLA-4 blockade (ipilimumab) in patients with chemo-refractory metastatic non-small-cell lung cancer. The library was prepared using the immunoSEQ multiplex PCR assay. This immuneACCESS table, as held by TCRdb, lists in-frame sequences with V and J called but not all clones. Of the missing ones, under half trace to an unresolved V gene in checked studies; the others have no known cause. Within this sample are about 14,000 clones, with around 87% of them counted one time only. The biggest ten clones account for approximately 15% of the sample. Concerning this clone itself: What antigen it recognizes has not been identified. Base qualities are not recorded, but no much larger clone differs from it by a single base.

This chain joins TRBV5-1 to TRBJ1-4, with the D segment identity uncertain. The sequencing used peripheral blood, collected from a patient treated with radiotherapy plus ipilimumab. This receptor was obtained from a human donor with non-small cell lung cancer that progressed on radiotherapy plus ipilimumab. Some clones in this sample may be carry-over from other donors' samples. Read as DNA, the sequence is TGCGCCAGCAGCGACCGGATCGGGGTTGGGAAACTGTTTTTT. Translated, it reads CASSDRIGVGKLFF.